The rows below give T cell receptor beta chains drawn from one sample of a study of blood T cell repertoires in COVID-19. TCRdb keeps only in-frame clones here, not all; method: immunoSEQ multiplex PCR. The sample records 200,000 to 250,000 clones, around four fifths being singletons. Sequencing was done on a sample of PBMCs or T cells enriched from blood (not recorded which). Source of these receptors: a woman in her forties or fifties who had been exposed to COVID-19. Each CDR3 is given with its conserved first and last residue. The order of the fields is D gene, J gene, V gene, clone size, CDR3 DNA, CDR3 protein. A D gene is named only where the DNA matches it firmly. Clone size appears in some rows only: once, few, many, or a class for an expanded clone.

d_gene: NA; j_gene: TRBJ1-1; v_gene: TRBV19; abundance: NA; CDR3nt: TGTGCCAGTATCAATAGGGGCCTCGGCGGAGCTTTCTTT; CDR3aa: CASINRGLGGAFF
d_gene: NA; j_gene: TRBJ1-1; v_gene: TRBV5-1; abundance: NA; CDR3nt: TGCGCCAGCAGCCCTCCGATGACAGGAGAAGCTTTCTTT; CDR3aa: CASSPPMTGEAFF
d_gene: TRBD1; j_gene: TRBJ2-2; v_gene: TRBV18; abundance: NA; CDR3nt: TGTGCCAGCTCACCTAGGACAGGGCTCGACACCGGGGAGCTGTTTTTT; CDR3aa: CASSPRTGLDTGELFF
d_gene: TRBD1; j_gene: TRBJ1-1; v_gene: TRBV19; abundance: NA; CDR3nt: TGTGCCAGTAGTTCATGGACAGGCGCCTCCACTGAAGCTTTCTTT; CDR3aa: CASSSWTGASTEAFF
d_gene: TRBD1; j_gene: TRBJ2-7; v_gene: TRBV6-5; abundance: NA; CDR3nt: TGTGCCAGCGCAGAACGGGACAGCTCCTACGAGCAGTACTTC; CDR3aa: CASAERDSSYEQYF
d_gene: NA; j_gene: TRBJ2-1; v_gene: TRBV10-2; abundance: NA; CDR3nt: TGCGCCAGCAGCCCCTTAGGAGGGGTCGGTGAGCAGTTCTTC; CDR3aa: CASSPLGGVGEQFF
d_gene: NA; j_gene: TRBJ1-2; v_gene: TRBV4-1; abundance: NA; CDR3nt: TGCGCCAGCAGCCCTCCAGGTGGTTCCGATTATGGCTACACCTTC; CDR3aa: CASSPPGGSDYGYTF
d_gene: NA; j_gene: TRBJ1-2; v_gene: TRBV7-2; abundance: few; CDR3nt: TGTGCCAGCAGCTCCCTTCTGTCCCGGGACAAAGGCTACACCTTC; CDR3aa: CASSSLLSRDKGYTF
d_gene: TRBD1; j_gene: TRBJ1-1; v_gene: TRBV6-2/TRBV6-3; abundance: NA; CDR3nt: TGTGCCAGCAGTTACTCTCAGGGGGGAGAAGCTTTCTTT; CDR3aa: CASSYSQGGEAFF
d_gene: NA; j_gene: TRBJ1-2; v_gene: TRBV5-6; abundance: NA; CDR3nt: TGTGCCAGCAGCTTGTTTAAAACAATCAACTATGGCTACACCTTC; CDR3aa: CASSLFKTINYGYTF
d_gene: TRBD1; j_gene: TRBJ1-2; v_gene: TRBV4-2; abundance: once; CDR3nt: TGTGCCAGCAGCCAAGACAGGGGGCCCCTCTATGGCTACACCTTC; CDR3aa: CASSQDRGPLYGYTF
d_gene: NA; j_gene: TRBJ1-1; v_gene: TRBV6-5; abundance: NA; CDR3nt: TGTGCCAGCAGTTACCCCAGGGGCCAAGCTTTCTTT; CDR3aa: CASSYPRGQAFF
d_gene: NA; j_gene: TRBJ2-3; v_gene: TRBV4-2; abundance: NA; CDR3nt: TGTGCCAGCAGCCAAGGACAGTCCACAGATACGCAGTATTTT; CDR3aa: CASSQGQSTDTQYF
d_gene: TRBD1; j_gene: TRBJ1-2; v_gene: TRBV13; abundance: NA; CDR3nt: TGTGCCAGCAGCGACCTCTCCGGGACAGGCACGTCTAACTATGGCTACACCTTC; CDR3aa: CASSDLSGTGTSNYGYTF
d_gene: NA; j_gene: TRBJ1-2; v_gene: TRBV27; abundance: NA; CDR3nt: TGTGCCAGCAGTTTCTCGGGGGACTATGGCTACACCTTC; CDR3aa: CASSFSGDYGYTF
d_gene: NA; j_gene: TRBJ1-6; v_gene: TRBV5-1; abundance: NA; CDR3nt: TGCGCCAGCTCTGAGCTGGCGGCTAATTCACCCCTCCACTTT; CDR3aa: CASSELAANSPLHF
d_gene: NA; j_gene: TRBJ2-3; v_gene: TRBV12-3/TRBV12-4; abundance: NA; CDR3nt: TGTGCCAGCAGTAACCGGGACTTTGGAACGCAGTATTTT; CDR3aa: CASSNRDFGTQYF
d_gene: NA; j_gene: TRBJ2-5; v_gene: TRBV28; abundance: once; CDR3nt: TGTGCCAGCACCGCTGCGGGGCAAGAGACCCAGTACTTC; CDR3aa: CASTAAGQETQYF
d_gene: NA; j_gene: TRBJ2-3; v_gene: TRBV18; abundance: NA; CDR3nt: TGTGCCAGCTCACCAGGCGCAGGGGCCTACACAGATACGCAGTATTTT; CDR3aa: CASSPGAGAYTDTQYF
d_gene: TRBD1; j_gene: TRBJ2-5; v_gene: TRBV29-1; abundance: NA; CDR3nt: TGCAGCGTTGAAAGGCCGGGACAGGGGACGGAGACCCAGTACTTC; CDR3aa: CSVERPGQGTETQYF
d_gene: TRBD1; j_gene: TRBJ2-3; v_gene: TRBV30; abundance: NA; CDR3nt: TGTGCCTGGGGCAGACAGGGAGCAGATACGCAGTATTTT; CDR3aa: CAWGRQGADTQYF
d_gene: TRBD1; j_gene: TRBJ1-6; v_gene: TRBV2; abundance: NA; CDR3nt: TGTGCCAGCAGGGGACAGGGAGATAATTCACCCCTCCACTTT; CDR3aa: CASRGQGDNSPLHF
d_gene: NA; j_gene: TRBJ2-3; v_gene: TRBV18; abundance: once; CDR3nt: TGTGCCAGCTCTCACCAGTCAGGGTGGCAGGGAGATACGCAGTATTTT; CDR3aa: CASSHQSGWQGDTQYF
d_gene: TRBD1; j_gene: TRBJ1-1; v_gene: TRBV5-1; abundance: NA; CDR3nt: TGCGCCAGCAAAAGACGACAGGGAGGCACTGAAGCTTTCTTT; CDR3aa: CASKRRQGGTEAFF
d_gene: NA; j_gene: TRBJ2-1; v_gene: TRBV18; abundance: NA; CDR3nt: TGTGCCAGCTCACCACCAACAGGTGAGCAGTTCTTC; CDR3aa: CASSPPTGEQFF
d_gene: NA; j_gene: TRBJ2-6; v_gene: TRBV10-3; abundance: NA; CDR3nt: TGTGCCACCCTTGAAACTGCTGGGGCCAACGTCCTGACTTTC; CDR3aa: CATLETAGANVLTF
d_gene: NA; j_gene: TRBJ1-2; v_gene: TRBV19; abundance: NA; CDR3nt: TGTGCCAGTAGTATTATTACTTTTTATGGCTACACCTTC; CDR3aa: CASSIITFYGYTF
d_gene: NA; j_gene: TRBJ1-2; v_gene: TRBV20-1; abundance: NA; CDR3nt: TGCAGTGCTAGTGCAGGGCAGGCTCACTATGGCTACACCTTC; CDR3aa: CSASAGQAHYGYTF
d_gene: NA; j_gene: TRBJ1-1; v_gene: TRBV7-2; abundance: NA; CDR3nt: TGTGCCAGCAGCTCCCATCGGTCCTCCCGGACTGAAGCTTTCTTT; CDR3aa: CASSSHRSSRTEAFF
d_gene: NA; j_gene: TRBJ1-2; v_gene: TRBV27; abundance: NA; CDR3nt: TGTGCCAGCAGTCCTTCTAACTATGGCTACACCTTC; CDR3aa: CASSPSNYGYTF
d_gene: NA; j_gene: TRBJ2-1; v_gene: TRBV3-1/TRBV3-2; abundance: NA; CDR3nt: TGTGCCAGCAGCCAAGTAATCCTCAATGAGCAGTTCTTC; CDR3aa: CASSQVILNEQFF
d_gene: NA; j_gene: TRBJ2-7; v_gene: TRBV2; abundance: NA; CDR3nt: TGTGCCAGCACCCGGACAGTCACCTACGAGCAGTACTTC; CDR3aa: CASTRTVTYEQYF
d_gene: TRBD1; j_gene: TRBJ1-3; v_gene: TRBV7-9; abundance: NA; CDR3nt: TGTGCCAGCAGCTTCCTGGACAGGGTCCTCTCTGGAAACACCATATATTTT; CDR3aa: CASSFLDRVLSGNTIYF
d_gene: NA; j_gene: TRBJ2-3; v_gene: TRBV30; abundance: NA; CDR3nt: TGTGCCTGGAGTGTAGGAGGGGCCAGAACAGATACGCAGTATTTT; CDR3aa: CAWSVGGARTDTQYF
d_gene: NA; j_gene: TRBJ1-1; v_gene: TRBV29-1; abundance: NA; CDR3nt: TGCAGCGCTACCTACGGGGGCACTGAAGCTTTCTTT; CDR3aa: CSATYGGTEAFF
d_gene: NA; j_gene: TRBJ2-3; v_gene: TRBV5-1; abundance: NA; CDR3nt: TGCGCCAGCAGCTCCTTAGCGGTAGGGGGGGGCACAGATACGCAGTATTTT; CDR3aa: CASSSLAVGGGTDTQYF
d_gene: NA; j_gene: TRBJ1-2; v_gene: TRBV1; abundance: NA; CDR3nt: TGCACCAGCAGCCAAGAGGGACAGGGGTTCTATGGCTACACCTTC; CDR3aa: CTSSQEGQGFYGYTF
d_gene: TRBD1; j_gene: TRBJ2-5; v_gene: TRBV7-9; abundance: NA; CDR3nt: TGTGCCAGCAGCTACGGGACAGGGGGACTCCAAGAGACCCAGTACTTC; CDR3aa: CASSYGTGGLQETQYF
d_gene: NA; j_gene: TRBJ1-5; v_gene: TRBV19; abundance: NA; CDR3nt: TGTGCCAGTAGCACGGTTTACGATAGCAATCAGCCCCAGCATTTT; CDR3aa: CASSTVYDSNQPQHF
d_gene: NA; j_gene: TRBJ1-2; v_gene: TRBV25-1; abundance: NA; CDR3nt: TGTGCCAGCAGGGACAGATCTAACTATGGCTACACCTTC; CDR3aa: CASRDRSNYGYTF
d_gene: TRBD1; j_gene: TRBJ1-6; v_gene: TRBV19; abundance: NA; CDR3nt: TGTGCCAGTAGTCAACCGCGGACAGGGTTGGTCCCCTCACCCCTCCACTTT; CDR3aa: CASSQPRTGLVPSPLHF
d_gene: TRBD1; j_gene: TRBJ1-1; v_gene: TRBV19; abundance: once; CDR3nt: TGTGCCAGTAGTAGACTGACAGGGGACATGAACACTGAAGCTTTCTTT; CDR3aa: CASSRLTGDMNTEAFF
d_gene: TRBD1; j_gene: TRBJ1-2; v_gene: TRBV7-2; abundance: NA; CDR3nt: TGTGCCAGCAGCTTAGAAGGACCGACAGGGCTGGCGTACACCTTC; CDR3aa: CASSLEGPTGLAYTF
d_gene: TRBD1; j_gene: TRBJ1-5; v_gene: TRBV20-1; abundance: NA; CDR3nt: TGCAGTGCTAGTGAACGGACAGGGGGTGCCGGCGAGCCCCAGCATTTT; CDR3aa: CSASERTGGAGEPQHF
d_gene: NA; j_gene: TRBJ1-1; v_gene: TRBV9; abundance: few; CDR3nt: TGTGCCAGCAGCGTAGTTAGGGGTTGGACTGAAGCTTTCTTT; CDR3aa: CASSVVRGWTEAFF
d_gene: NA; j_gene: TRBJ1-4; v_gene: TRBV2; abundance: few; CDR3nt: TGTGCCAGCTCCAAGTCGGGGGGCACCAAAAATGAAAAACTGTTTTTT; CDR3aa: CASSKSGGTKNEKLFF
d_gene: TRBD1; j_gene: TRBJ1-2; v_gene: TRBV14; abundance: NA; CDR3nt: TGTGCCAGCAGCCAAGATAGGCAGGGGGATGGCTACACCTTC; CDR3aa: CASSQDRQGDGYTF
d_gene: NA; j_gene: TRBJ1-5; v_gene: TRBV19; abundance: NA; CDR3nt: TGTGCCAGTAGTATATGGGTAGGGACGGGGGGCGATCAGCCCCAGCATTTT; CDR3aa: CASSIWVGTGGDQPQHF
d_gene: NA; j_gene: TRBJ1-1; v_gene: TRBV7-9; abundance: NA; CDR3nt: TGTGCCAGCCAGGACAGAATGAACACTGAAGCTTTCTTT; CDR3aa: CASQDRMNTEAFF
d_gene: TRBD1; j_gene: TRBJ2-7; v_gene: TRBV9; abundance: NA; CDR3nt: TGTGCCAGCAGTCCCGGGACAGGGGTCTACGAGCAGTACTTC; CDR3aa: CASSPGTGVYEQYF
d_gene: TRBD2; j_gene: TRBJ2-5; v_gene: TRBV11-2; abundance: NA; CDR3nt: TGTGCCAGCAGCCCACGGGGGCTAGCGGGGGAAGAGACCCAGTACTTC; CDR3aa: CASSPRGLAGEETQYF